The entry below describes one TCR beta chain. Its antigen has not been determined. No clone much larger than this one lies a single base away; base qualities are absent. Participants in the prospective study were enrolled through a virtual design, were aged about 18 to 90 years, and lived in fewer than 30 United States geographic areas. In the prospective study, cohorts were assigned on the basis of participant-reported clinical history obtained from a screening survey and a study questionnaire. Recovered participants in ImmuneRACE Cohort 3 were defined as having two consecutive negative NP/OP PCR tests, clearance from a healthcare professional, or resolution of symptoms. In the prospective study, whole blood, serum and a nasopharyngeal or oropharyngeal swab were collected from each participant by mobile phlebotomists. Over an approximately 2-month period, participants in the prospective study had the option of providing additional blood draws and questionnaires. Before DNA extraction, prospective study blood samples were shipped either frozen or at room temperature.

The immunoSEQ Assay, a bias-controlled multiplex PCR, was used to amplify TCRbeta CDR3 regions from genomic DNA. In the paper's pipeline: The number of nucleated cells in each sample was estimated from the amplification of reference gene primers within the assay. Sequence reads were collapsed and filtered to measure the absolute abundance of every unique TCRbeta CDR3 rearrangement. For each sample, productive Simpson clonality was calculated as the square root of Simpson's diversity index across productive rearrangements. This immuneACCESS table, as held by TCRdb, lists in-frame sequences with V and J called but not all clones. Of the missing ones, under half trace to an unresolved V gene in checked studies; the others have no known cause. The V and J calls and clone size were taken over from that table, and D and trimming were inferred from the DNA. This sample has about 160,000 clones in its table, and less than 85% of those were observed once. About a sixth of the sample is taken by the ten largest.

This entry is derived from a study of blood T cell repertoires in COVID-19 (dated by TCRdb to about 2020). About the study as a whole: Collaborator samples came from the United States, Italy and Spain and covered acute and convalescent phases of COVID-19. The material from the prospective study consisted of cDNA or gDNA derived from T cells, B-cell-depleted T cells, or PBMCs. The dataset comprised deeply sampled blood TCRbeta repertoires from subjects exposed to, actively infected with, or recovered from COVID-19. The repertoires were made available in a free public database intended to serve as a resource for research on the immune response to SARS-CoV-2. The samples were drawn from two sources: the first 160 participants of the ongoing ImmuneRACE study, and 950 to 1,500 subjects contributed by 6 global collaborators. Sample metadata almost always included a de-identified subject ID, COVID-19 status, age in years and sex. Where available, HLA class I and class II types were taken from metadata supplied by the sample provider and were not determined by assay-based typing.

CDR1 SNHLY and CDR2 FYNNEI are derived from the germline V gene. The CDR3 has 15 amino acids, counting the end cysteine and phenylalanine. Only CDR3 DNA is held: 45 bases, read in frame from base 1. V is cut back by 6 bases and J by 4 bases, with 8 bases in the junction unmatched. On the study overall, not on this receptor specifically: The amount of clinical and demographic metadata varied by source and participant and was provided uncurated.

The clonotype was recovered from a man aged 60-69 years who had recovered from COVID-19. Rearrangement joined TRBV2 to TRBJ1-3, and TRBD1 matches 8 of the central bases. The material sequenced was PBMCs or T cells enriched from blood (not recorded which). The sequenced DNA is TGTGCCAGCAGGGACAGGGAAGTGTCGGGAAACACCATATATTTT. This codes for CASRDREVSGNTIYF.